Sequencing of this T cell receptor beta chain was carried out in a study of blood T cell repertoires in COVID-19. Study-wide background: Two negative PCRs, clearance, or symptom resolution had been documented for recovered Cohort 3 donors. The cDNA or gDNA used as material had been derived from T cells, B-cell-depleted T cells, or PBMCs.

V was cut by 0 bases and J by 0 bases, with 6 bases left in between. CDR3 length equals 14 residues. Germline assignment: CDR1 LGHNA and CDR2 YNFKEQ. Clones were sequenced by immunoSEQ multiplex PCR, and TCRdb holds only the in-frame ones, with some missing. Of about 170,000 clones in the sample, about 80% were seen once. The participants were between about 18 and 95 years old and came from some 25 US areas. Clinical histories supplied by participants themselves formed the basis of cohort assignment. This clone was counted between two and nine times. This receptor was obtained from a woman aged 70-85 years in a cohort exposed to, infected with or recovered from COVID-19 (not recorded which). Sequencing used PBMCs or T cells enriched from blood (not recorded which). This chain links TRBV4-2 with TRBJ2-7; D gene uncertain. The CDR3 DNA sequence: TGTGCCAGCAGCCAAGAAATGAGCTCCTACGAGCAGTACTTC. Its translation: CASSQEMSSYEQYF.